The rows below give T cell receptor beta chains drawn from one sample of a study of CXCR3-negative and CXCR3-positive naive CD8 T cells. TCRdb re-called the 5' RACE reads, yielding one record per CDR3 amino acid sequence without DNA. This repertoire includes some 61,000 distinct CDR3 sequences. Sequencing used naive CXCR3- CD8+ T cells from blood. Source of these receptors: a human donor in good health. Some clones in this sample may be carry-over from other donors' samples. Each CDR3 is given with its conserved first and last residue. Each record gives: J gene, V gene, CDR3 length, CDR3 protein.

TRBJ2-1 | TRBV29-1 | 15 | CSVVPRDRGPGEQFF
TRBJ2-7 | TRBV23-1 | 15 | CASSQCYHRAFEQYF
TRBJ2-7 | TRBV12-3/TRBV12-4 | 14 | CASSRVGLSYEQYF
TRBJ2-7 | TRBV7-9 | 15 | CASSPEVRPSYEQYF
TRBJ2-2 | TRBV28 | 11 | CAVLLTGELFF
TRBJ2-3 | TRBV6-2/TRBV6-3 | 16 | CASSVPAGTVTDTQYF
TRBJ2-7 | TRBV5-1 | 15 | CASSQPDVLGYEQYF
TRBJ2-7 | TRBV21-1 | 16 | CASSRPLAAPNYEQYF
TRBJ2-1 | TRBV5-1 | 18 | CASGPGLAGGLSYNEQFF
TRBJ2-3 | TRBV20-1 | 15 | CSATEGTFDTDTQYF
TRBJ1-1 | TRBV7-2 | 14 | CASSLESVNTEAFF
TRBJ2-7 | TRBV7-9 | 16 | CASSGNRDPLNYEQYF
TRBJ2-1 | TRBV11-2 | 14 | CASTASGGYNEQFF
TRBJ2-2 | TRBV6-5 | 13 | CASAIAGTGELFF
TRBJ2-7 | TRBV3-1 | 14 | CASSQGQGSYEQYF
TRBJ1-1 | TRBV29-1 | 13 | CSVGGQGGSEAFF
TRBJ2-3 | TRBV5-6 | 18 | CASSLGPGTGVFPDTQYF
TRBJ2-1 | TRBV7-9 | 13 | CASSLWDPDEQFF
TRBJ1-4 | TRBV12-3/TRBV12-4 | 17 | CASSRKTDRGIREKLFF
TRBJ2-3 | TRBV5-1 | 16 | CASSVSSGGPADTQYF
TRBJ2-1 | TRBV29-1 | 15 | CSVEGQGASYNEQFF
TRBJ2-5 | TRBV29-1 | 13 | CSVEGANQETQYF
TRBJ2-3 | TRBV25-1 | 16 | CASSEFEGVDPDTQYF
TRBJ2-5 | TRBV7-9 | 17 | CASSLGYRVDQQETQYF
TRBJ2-1 | TRBV29-1 | 14 | CSASGWTPGGEQFF
TRBJ2-1 | TRBV6-4 | 16 | CASSDSNRSSYNEQFF
TRBJ2-2 | TRBV6-2/TRBV6-3 | 21 | CASSHLAGGLGPGEQTGELFF
TRBJ2-7 | TRBV6-2/TRBV6-3 | 16 | CASSYGTGQGYYEQYF
TRBJ2-7 | TRBV28 | 17 | CASSLPLAGAGWYEQYF
TRBJ2-3 | TRBV6-2/TRBV6-3 | 14 | CASNSPLSTDTQYF
TRBJ2-1 | TRBV4-1 | 15 | CASSRVALAYNEQFF
TRBJ2-4 | TRBV20-1 | 15 | CSARDDSGAKNIQYF
TRBJ2-3 | TRBV4-3 | 14 | CASSHPGLIDTQYF
TRBJ1-6 | TRBV12-5 | 15 | CASGLTSRDISPLHF
TRBJ1-2 | TRBV7-9 | 15 | CASSLSGTDVGGYTF
TRBJ2-4 | TRBV7-2 | 17 | CASSLKLAGGAKNIQYF
TRBJ2-1 | TRBV20-1 | 17 | CSASWPGSVRFGNEQFF
TRBJ2-7 | TRBV28 | 13 | CASSLNRVYEQYF
TRBJ1-2 | TRBV23-1 | 17 | CASSQSVLEAEDYGYTF
TRBJ2-1 | TRBV28 | 16 | CASSLLGDSPYNEQFF